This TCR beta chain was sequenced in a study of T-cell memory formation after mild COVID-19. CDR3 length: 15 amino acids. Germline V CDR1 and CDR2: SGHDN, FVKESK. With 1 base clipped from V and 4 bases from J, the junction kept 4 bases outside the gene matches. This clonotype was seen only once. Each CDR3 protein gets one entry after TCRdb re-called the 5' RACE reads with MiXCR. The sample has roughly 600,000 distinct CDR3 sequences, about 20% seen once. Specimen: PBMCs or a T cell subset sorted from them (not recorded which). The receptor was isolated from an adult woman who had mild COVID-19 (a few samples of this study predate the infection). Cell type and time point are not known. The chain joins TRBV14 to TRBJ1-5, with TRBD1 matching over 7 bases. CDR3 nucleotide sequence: TGTGCCAGCAGCCAAGGTGGGACAGTAAATCAGCCCCAGCATTTT. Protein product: CASSQGGTVNQPQHF.